The 4 T cell receptor beta chains reported below all come from one sample, sequenced in a study of human T cells and chemical hapten exposure. TCRdb used MiXCR to reprocess the RACE reads, holding one entry per CDR3 protein. The profile shows 340,000 or so distinct CDR3 sequences, 6% to 8.5% of them singletons. As to time point: patch test 1, 2 weeks after DPC sensitization. This sample's treatment: therapeutic diphenylcyclopropenone sensitization with weekly scalp DPC. The sample consisted of whole blood, taken in connection with sensitization to the hapten diphenylcyclopropenone (DPC). All receptors derive from a woman younger than 30 with alopecia areata. Some clones in this sample may be carry-over from other donors' samples.

The sample holds a few counts of this clonotype. V is TRBV7-8 and J is TRBJ1-6, with D possibly matching TRBD1 (5 bases). The V end was cut by 4 bases, the J end by 10 bases, with 26 bases between. Germline V gene lookup returns CDR1 SGHVS and CDR2 FQNEAQ. This CDR3 region has 18 residues. The CDR3 region has the DNA TGTGCCAGCAGCTCGCTCCCTTTGACAGCCCAAGGAATCTCACCCCTCCACTTT. It translates to CASSSLPLTAQGISPLHF.

The V gene is TRBV12-3 or TRBV12-4, the J gene TRBJ2-3, with TRBD1 identical over 7 bases. The ends lost 5 bases at V and 4 bases at J; junction bases unmatched: 9. The CDR3 loop spans 15 amino acids. The CDR3 DNA is TGTGCCAGCAGTCCGACAGGGTTGGGGCCAGATACGCAGTATTTT. This encodes CASSPTGLGPDTQYF.

The chain combines TRBV3-1 with TRBJ1-2, with 8 nucleotides matching TRBD1. From germline, CDR1 is LGHDT and CDR2 YNNKEL (reference sequence). The CDR3 is made up of 16 amino acids. Losses at the gene ends were 3 bases for V and 2 bases for J; bases not matched to a gene: 8. In DNA form, the CDR3 reads TGTGCCAGCAGCCAGGTCCCGGGACAGGACAACTATGGCTACACCTTC. It translates to CASSQVPGQDNYGYTF.

This chain uses TRBV7-2 with TRBJ2-3; a weak D match, TRBD2 (6 bases). The CDR3 runs 16 residues. CDR1 is SGHTA, CDR2 FQGNSA, per germline. The V and J ends lost 2 bases and 6 bases respectively, with 18 bases between them. The CDR3 nucleotides read TGTGCCAGCAGCTTACCGGGACTGATTGTGATGGATACGCAGTATTTT. Its translation: CASSLPGLIVMDTQYF.